In this sample, the clone carrying this T cell receptor (beta chain) turned up a few times. Its antigen is still unknown. These data are taken from a study of T cell repertoires in cytomegalovirus infection. Background on the study: CMV epitopes that were recently identified and HLA-C-restricted were used alongside well-studied HLA-B-restricted ones. Public TCR beta signature analysis indicated the presence of both CMV infection and matching HLA type.

Deletions cut 6 bases from V and 2 bases from J, with 20 bases between. The CDR3 runs 15 residues. Germline V lookup: CDR1 DFQATT, CDR2 SNEGSKA (reference sequence). TCRdb re-called the reads through MiXCR, storing one row per CDR3 protein. The sample records roughly 700,000 distinct CDR3 sequences, roughly a third being singletons. Study-level points and caveats: Identification of carriers of CMV plus the relevant HLA was performed using cumulative public TCR beta family frequency. In two of eight donors, the top clonotype was HLA-C-restricted CMV-specific.

Sequencing was performed on cultured PBMCs, taken from culture after CMV antigen stimulation. This TCR derives from a human donor in good health (CMV status not recorded). Some clones in this sample may be carry-over from other donors' samples. The chain links TRBV20-1 to TRBJ2-7; D possibly corresponds to TRBD1 (6 bases). The CDR3 DNA reads as TGCAGTGCCGAGTCCCTAAGGGGGTCAACCTACGAGCAGTACTTC. It codes for CSAESLRGSTYEQYF.